This TCR beta chain was profiled in a study of blood T cell repertoires in COVID-19. Study-wide background: Acute and convalescent COVID-19 specimens originated in the United States, Italy and Spain. T cells, B-cell-depleted T cells, or PBMCs provided the cDNA or gDNA that served as material.

For this clone: The junction shows a germline mismatch at one end, possibly a read error.

CDR3 length: 11 amino acids. Germline V gene data show CDR1 as SGHVS and CDR2 as FQNEAQ. Profiling relied on immunoSEQ multiplex PCR, and the TCRdb table lists in-frame clones only, not all of them. Of about 160,000 clones detected, roughly 93% appear once; the ten largest clones hold roughly 2.1%. The V call is TRBV7-8, the J call TRBJ2-7, with 8 bases aligning to TRBD1. The TCR originated in a man between 18 and 35 years old with acute or convalescent COVID-19. The sample comprised peripheral blood. As DNA, the CDR3 is TGTGCCAGCAGCCTCAGCAGGGGGCTTGACTTC. Translated: CASSLSRGLDF.